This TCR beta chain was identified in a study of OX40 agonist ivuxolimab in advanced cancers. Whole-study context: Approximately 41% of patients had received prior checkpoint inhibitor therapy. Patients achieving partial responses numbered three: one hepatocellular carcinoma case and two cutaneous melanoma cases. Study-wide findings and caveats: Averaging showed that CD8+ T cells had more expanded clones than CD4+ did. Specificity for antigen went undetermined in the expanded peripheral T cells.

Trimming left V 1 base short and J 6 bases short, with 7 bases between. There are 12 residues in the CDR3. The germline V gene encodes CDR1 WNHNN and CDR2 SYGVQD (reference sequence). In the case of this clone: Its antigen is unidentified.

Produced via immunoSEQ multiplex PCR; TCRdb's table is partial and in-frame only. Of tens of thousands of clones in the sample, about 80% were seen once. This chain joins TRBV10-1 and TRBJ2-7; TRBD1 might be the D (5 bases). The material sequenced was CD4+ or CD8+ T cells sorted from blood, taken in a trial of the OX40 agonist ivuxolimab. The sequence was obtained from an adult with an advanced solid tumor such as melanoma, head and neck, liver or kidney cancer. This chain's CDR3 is CASSELQGEQYF. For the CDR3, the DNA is TGCGCCAGCAGTGAGTTGCAGGGCGAGCAGTACTTC.